This record concerns one TCR beta chain sequence. This specimen comes from a study of cytomegalovirus exposure and HLA in healthy donors. Primers included in the PCR were 60 Vbeta and 13 Jbeta primers. Method: immunoSEQ multiplex PCR; TCRdb's copy keeps in-frame clones and lacks some. Counted here are tens of thousands of clones, around 59% occurring once; the ten biggest clones make up 2.3%. Losses at the gene ends were 9 bases for V and 8 bases for J; bases not matched to a gene: 8. The CDR3 consists of 13 residues. Looked up from germline, CDR1 is SGHTA and CDR2 is FQGTGA. The chain has TRBV7-3 and TRBJ2-1, with 9 bases lining up with TRBD1. The sample comprised PBMCs. The TCR sequence derives from a human donor in good health. CDR3 in DNA: TGTGCCAGTAGATTACAGGGGGCGGATGAGCAGTTCTTC. Protein product: CASRLQGADEQFF.